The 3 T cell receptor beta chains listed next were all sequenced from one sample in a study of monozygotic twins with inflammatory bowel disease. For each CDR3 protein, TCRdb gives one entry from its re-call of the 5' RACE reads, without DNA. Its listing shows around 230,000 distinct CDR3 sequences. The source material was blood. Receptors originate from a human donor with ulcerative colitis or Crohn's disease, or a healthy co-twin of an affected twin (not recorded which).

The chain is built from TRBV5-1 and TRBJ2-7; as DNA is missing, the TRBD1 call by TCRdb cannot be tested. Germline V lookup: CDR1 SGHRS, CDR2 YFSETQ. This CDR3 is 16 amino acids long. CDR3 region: CASSLRSGTGGYEQYF.

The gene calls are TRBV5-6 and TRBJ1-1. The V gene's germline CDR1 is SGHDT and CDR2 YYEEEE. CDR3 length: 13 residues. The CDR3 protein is CASSLVSNTEAFF.

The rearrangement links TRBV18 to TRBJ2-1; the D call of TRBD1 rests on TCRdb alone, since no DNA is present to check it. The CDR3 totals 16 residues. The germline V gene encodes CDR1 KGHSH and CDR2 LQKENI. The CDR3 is CASSPLPTGGYNEQFF.